Presented here are 15 T cell receptor beta chains from one specimen sequenced in a study of blood T cells in healthy people across ages. A second PCR of 7 to 11 cycles used a sample-barcoded 5' primer and a J-beta primer mix. TCRdb re-derived calls from the 5' RACE reads in MiXCR, one entry per CDR3 protein. The sample includes fewer than 1.5 million distinct CDR3 sequences, approximately 42% seen only once; the top ten take 7% to 9%. Sequenced sample: blood. The receptors originated from a woman aged 18-29 years in good health.

The rearrangement uses TRBV18 and TRBJ2-5; 7 bases line up with TRBD2. CDR1 is KGHSH and CDR2 is LQKENI in the germline V gene. Trimming took 10 bases from V and 4 from J; bases not matched to a gene: 6. CDR3 length: 12 residues. The CDR3 region is CATRGLGETQYF. The CDR3 DNA reads TGTGCCACCCGAGGACTAGGAGAGACCCAGTACTTC.

This clonotype was recorded at least ten times. The rearrangement joins TRBV29-1 to TRBJ2-1; no definite D call. Germline lookup yields CDR1 SQVTM and CDR2 ANQGSEA. The CDR3 runs 14 residues. V dropped 3 bases and J dropped 3 bases, with 12 bases sitting between them. CDR3 sequence (DNA): TGCAGCGTTGAGTCCCGGGCACACTACAATGAGCAGTTCTTC. Its protein product is CSVESRAHYNEQFF.

Comments on this clonotype: This may come from a read error, since a much larger clone is one base off. The rearrangement joins TRBV2 to TRBJ1-5, with D maybe TRBD1 (5 bases). Germline CDR1 SNHLY, CDR2 FYNNEI. This CDR3 is 16 amino acids long. CDR3 region: CAGSESMQGGNQPQHF. Written as DNA, the CDR3 is TGTGCCGGCAGTGAGTCTATGCAGGGAGGGAATCAGCCCCAGCATTTT.

The chain links TRBV6-2 or TRBV6-3 to TRBJ2-5; 11 nucleotides line up with TRBD1. CDR1 MNHEY and CDR2 SVGEGT come from the germline V gene. V lost 6 bases to trimming and J lost 5 bases; unmatched junction nucleotides: 8. This CDR3 region has 15 residues. Written as DNA, the CDR3 is TGTGCCAGCAGCTACGGACAGGGGGCGTATGAGACCCAGTACTTC. It codes for CASSYGQGAYETQYF.

This chain joins TRBV29-1 and TRBJ1-2; D is possibly TRBD1 (6 bases). The V and J ends lost 4 bases and 7 bases respectively, with 13 bases between them. Germline loops: CDR1 SQVTM, CDR2 ANQGSEA. This CDR3 contains 12 residues. CDR3 loop: CSVGAGASGYTF. CDR3 coding DNA: TGCAGCGTTGGGGCAGGGGCGAGTGGCTACACCTTC.

The V and J genes are TRBV10-3 and TRBJ2-7, with D perhaps matching TRBD1 (6 bases). The V gene's germline CDR1 is ENHRY and CDR2 SYGVKD. Trimming removed 7 bases from V and 2 bases from J, with 21 bases in between. CDR3 length: 16 amino acids. CDR3 sequence (DNA): TGTGCCATCACCTCCATAGAGGGGGAGAACCCCTACGAGCAGTACTTC. Amino acids: CAITSIEGENPYEQYF.

About this clonotype: Relative to the germline gene, one junction end is altered; a read error may explain this. This sequence joins TRBV4-1 and TRBJ1-2; D unresolved. This CDR3 has 14 residues. CDR1 and CDR2 from the germline V gene are MGHRA and YSYEKL. CDR3 sequence: CAGSQEDRGGGYTF. For the CDR3, the DNA is TGCGCCGGCAGCCAAGAAGACCGGGGAGGTGGCTACACCTTC.

The chain combines TRBV20-1 with TRBJ1-2; 7 bases agree with TRBD1. Per germline, CDR1 DFQATT and CDR2 SNEGSKA (reference sequence). V trimming: 1 base; J trimming: 7 bases; junction bases outside the gene matches: 9. The CDR3 consists of 14 residues. The CDR3 here is CSARGETGISGYTF. The CDR3 bases are TGCAGTGCTAGAGGAGAGACAGGGATAAGTGGCTACACCTTC.

The chain uses TRBV20-1 and TRBJ1-2, with D perhaps TRBD1 (5 bases). Trimming pared 3 bases from V and 6 bases from J, leaving 20 bases between. The V gene's germline CDR1 is DFQATT and CDR2 SNEGSKA (reference sequence). This CDR3 is built from 15 residues. The CDR3: CSARSQGINSNGYTF. The CDR3 DNA reads TGCAGTGCTAGGTCCCAGGGTATAAATTCTAATGGCTACACCTTC.

This chain links TRBV6-6 with TRBJ1-2; 7 positions match TRBD1. Per the germline V gene, CDR1 is MNHNY and CDR2 is SVGAGI (reference sequence). V lost 4 bases, J lost 8 bases, and 7 bases stayed unmatched. The CDR3 is made up of 13 amino acids. The DNA of the CDR3 is TGTGCCAGCAGTTTATGGGACAGCCCGGGCTACACCTTC. This codes for CASSLWDSPGYTF.

The table lists this clonotype with many counts. A read error may account for a junction end that differs from germline. The chain employs TRBV12-5 and TRBJ2-3; D unclear. The CDR3 sequence is 12 residues long. Germline values: CDR1 LGHNT, CDR2 FRNRAP. The CDR3 DNA follows: TGTGCCAGTGGGTTGGTGGCAGATACGCAGTATTTT. It encodes CASGLVADTQYF. The entire variable domain, with the rest obtained from reference TRBV12-5 and TRBJ2-3, is as follows: DARVTQTPRHKVTEMGQEVTMRCQPILGHNTVFWYRQTMMQGLELLAYFRNRAPLDDSGMPKDRFSAEMPDATLATLKIQPSEPRDSAVYFCASGLVADTQYFGPGTRLTVL.

The rearrangement joins TRBV2 to TRBJ2-3, with 11 positions matching TRBD1. In germline, CDR1 is SNHLY, CDR2 FYNNEI. This CDR3 has 17 amino acids. The trim removed 6 bases at V and 3 bases at J, leaving 11 bases unmatched. As DNA, the CDR3 is TGTGCCAGCAGCGGAAACCCGGGACAGGGGGGAACAGATACGCAGTATTTT. Its translation: CASSGNPGQGGTDTQYF.

The rearrangement links TRBV5-1 to TRBJ2-1; 12 bases agree with TRBD2. The CDR3 extends over 15 amino acids. CDR1 and CDR2 from the germline V gene are SGHRS and YFSETQ. V trimming: 3 bases; J trimming: 4 bases; junction bases outside the gene matches: 2. The CDR3 DNA is TGCGCCAGCAGCTGGACTAGCGGGGTTTACAATGAGCAGTTCTTC. Translation gives CASSWTSGVYNEQFF.

The chain combines TRBV20-1 with TRBJ1-1; weak D call: TRBD1 (5 bases). Per germline, CDR1 DFQATT and CDR2 SNEGSKA (reference sequence). The CDR3 totals 10 residues. V was clipped by 5 bases and J by 9 bases, with 10 bases between them. CDR3 sequence (DNA): TGCAGTGCTTCTCCAGGGAAAGCTTTCTTT. Its protein is CSASPGKAFF.

This chain uses TRBV20-1 with TRBJ2-1, with D unclear. The DNA end is a closer match to TRBJ2-7, so the J assignment may be wrong. CDR1 is DFQATT and CDR2 is SNEGSKA in the germline V gene (reference sequence). The CDR3 totals 16 residues. The CDR3 DNA is TGCAGTGCTAGAGACCACAAATCCCTCTCCTACAATGAGCAGTACTTC. As protein: CSARDHKSLSYNEQYF.